This TCR beta chain appears in the sequencing data of a study of cytomegalovirus exposure and HLA in healthy donors. Primers for the PCR totalled 60 Vbeta and 13 Jbeta. The data were produced by immunoSEQ multiplex PCR, yet TCRdb's version contains in-frame clones alone and is incomplete. This table has 74,000 or so clones, roughly 80% appearing once. This CDR3 contains 14 residues. Per germline, CDR1 LNHNV and CDR2 YYDKDF (reference sequence). The V and J ends lost 4 bases and 5 bases respectively, with 14 bases between them. The V and J genes are TRBV15 and TRBJ2-5; possibly TRBD2 for D (6 bases). The material sequenced was PBMCs. This TCR was recovered from a woman aged 40-49 years in good health and CMV-seropositive. CDR3 sequence: CATSKASVGETQYF. Written as DNA, the CDR3 is TGTGCCACCAGCAAGGCTAGCGTAGGGGAGACCCAGTACTTC.